The entry that follows covers one T cell receptor beta chain sequence. A single record per CDR3 protein comes from TCRdb applying MiXCR to the RT-PCR reads. The data show more than 75,000 distinct CDR3 sequences, with 4% to 5% seen just once and less than 3% held by the top ten. The CDR3 consists of 12 residues. Trimming took 7 bases from V and 5 from J, leaving 11 bases between them. In germline, CDR1 is LNHDA, CDR2 SQIVND (reference sequence). This sample is part of a study of patients and donors after allogeneic stem cell transplantation. Source material: blood, either unsorted or a sorted T cell fraction (not recorded which). The clonotype originates from a human donor who was either an allogeneic HSCT recipient or a stem cell or donor lymphocyte infusion donor (not recorded which). It is not recorded whose cells these are; they may come from a transplant donor. The gene calls are TRBV19 and TRBJ1-1; D unclear. The CDR3: CASNQVWTEAFF. The CDR3 DNA reads TGTGCCAGTAACCAAGTATGGACTGAAGCTTTCTTT.